The 21 T cell receptor beta chains given below trace back to one sample, sequenced in a study of shared clonotypes between healthy human individuals. Profiling relied on immunoSEQ multiplex PCR, and the TCRdb table lists in-frame clones only, not all of them. The sample lists over 1.4 million clones; approximately 96% were seen once. The sequenced material came from naive CD4+ T cells sorted from blood. Subset of the sample: CD45RA+ positively selected. All receptors come from a man younger than 40 in good health.

J is TRBJ1-5 and V is TRBV30; the D gene is possibly TRBD1 (6 bases). The CDR3 covers 16 residues. Germline V gene data show CDR1 as GTSNPN and CDR2 as SVGIG (reference sequence). Trimming cost V 0 bases and J 0 bases, with 12 bases left between them. The CDR3 coding sequence is TGTGCCTGGAGTGTACGAGGACAGTATAGCAATCAGCCCCAGCATTTT. It yields the protein CAWSVRGQYSNQPQHF. The full variable domain, completed using reference TRBV30 and TRBJ1-5, is SQTIHQWPATLVQPVGSPLSLECTVEGTSNPNLYWYRQAAGRGLQLLFYSVGIGQISSEVPQNLSASRPQDRQFILSSKKLLLSDSGFYLCAWSVRGQYSNQPQHFGDGTRLSIL.

The gene calls are TRBV6-4 and TRBJ2-3; perhaps D is TRBD1 or TRBD2 (5 bases each). The germline CDR1 and CDR2 sequences are MRHNA and SNTAGT. V was clipped by 0 bases and J by 4 bases, with 8 bases between them. The CDR3 loop spans 14 amino acids. CDR3 bases: TGTGCCAGCAGTGACTCTTTGGGGGCAGATACGCAGTATTTT. Protein sequence: CASSDSLGADTQYF.

The rearrangement joins TRBV14 to TRBJ2-1, with D unclear. The CDR3 sequence is 15 residues long. Germline V lookup: CDR1 SGHDN, CDR2 FVKESK. Trimming took off 4 bases at V and 8 bases at J, with 18 bases between the two ends. The CDR3 DNA reads as TGTGCCAGCAGCCGTCCCTCCCCTTGGGTCTATGAGCAGTTCTTC. As protein: CASSRPSPWVYEQFF.

This clone was observed once. This rearrangement joins TRBV27 to TRBJ1-4, with TRBD1 as a possible D gene (5 bases). CDR1 is MNHEY and CDR2 is SMNVEV in the germline V gene (reference sequence). The length of the CDR3 is 15 residues. V lost 0 bases and J 4 bases, leaving 9 bases between the germline ends. The CDR3 DNA follows: TGTGCCAGCAGTTTATCTCGGGGCGGTAATGAAAAACTGTTTTTT. Translated: CASSLSRGGNEKLFF. Full variable domain (missing parts from reference TRBV27 and TRBJ1-4): EAQVTQNPRYLITVTGKKLTVTCSQNMNHEYMSWYRQDPGLGLRQIYYSMNVEVTDKGDVPEGYKVSRKEKRNFPLILESPSPNQTSLYFCASSLSRGGNEKLFFGSGTQLSVL.

V usage is TRBV10-3 and J usage is TRBJ2-1, with 9 positions matching TRBD2. Germline-derived CDR1 and CDR2 are ENHRY and SYGVKD. The CDR3 totals 15 residues. The V and J ends lost 2 bases and 5 bases, in that order; junction bases with no gene match: 4. The CDR3 DNA follows: TGTGCCATCAGTGAGAATAGCGGGAGCGACAATGAGCAGTTCTTC. Translated: CAISENSGSDNEQFF.

V gene TRBV28 combines with J gene TRBJ2-7, with 8 positions matching TRBD1. With V trimmed by 3 bases and J by 7 bases, 8 bases remained unmatched. Looked up from germline, CDR1 is MDHEN and CDR2 is SYDVKM. There are 14 residues in the CDR3. The CDR3 loop is CASSLARQGQEQYF. The CDR3 DNA reads TGTGCCAGCAGTTTGGCGAGACAGGGGCAAGAGCAGTACTTC.

The chain is built from TRBV11-2 and TRBJ1-1, with D possibly being TRBD1 (5 bases). CDR3 size: 17 residues. Germline loops: CDR1 SGHAT, CDR2 FQNNGV. V was trimmed by 1 base and J by 11 bases, leaving 26 bases between them. The CDR3 sequence is CASSLVLYMDKSPKAFF. The CDR3 DNA follows: TGTGCCAGCAGCTTAGTTCTTTATATGGACAAGAGTCCGAAGGCTTTCTTT.

The V and J genes are TRBV27 and TRBJ2-4; 7 bases map to TRBD1. V trimming: 5 bases; J trimming: 9 bases; junction bases outside the gene matches: 10. This CDR3 spans 14 amino acids. Germline CDR1 MNHEY, CDR2 SMNVEV (reference sequence). CDR3 in DNA: TGTGCCAGCAGTCTACTACAGGGGCGGGCCATTCAGTACTTC. It encodes CASSLLQGRAIQYF.

This chain joins TRBV9 and TRBJ1-1; 11 bases fit TRBD1. The CDR3 contains 15 residues. Germline values: CDR1 SGDLS, CDR2 YYNGEE. With V trimmed by 4 bases and J by 4 bases, 6 bases remained unmatched. CDR3 sequence reads: CASSSGQGVVTEAFF. The CDR3 bases are TGTGCCAGCAGCTCGGGACAGGGGGTTGTCACTGAAGCTTTCTTT.

The chain employs TRBV10-2 and TRBJ2-7; weak D call: TRBD2 (6 bases). This CDR3 is 14 amino acids long. V was pared by 4 bases and J by 2 bases, with 12 bases between. The germline V gene encodes CDR1 WSHSY and CDR2 SAAADI. CDR3 DNA sequence: TGCGCCAGCAGTGTTGGGGGGATCCCCTACGAGCAGTACTTC. Translated, it gives CASSVGGIPYEQYF.

This chain uses TRBV6-6 with TRBJ2-1, with D perhaps matching TRBD2 (6 bases). V lost 7 bases to trimming and J lost 1 base, with 14 bases between them. CDR3 length: 15 amino acids. Germline V gene lookup returns CDR1 MNHNY and CDR2 SVGAGI (reference sequence). The CDR3 loop is CASTPWGVSYNEQFF. The CDR3 DNA follows: TGTGCCAGCACCCCTTGGGGGGTTTCCTACAATGAGCAGTTCTTC.

The V call is TRBV7-8, the J call TRBJ2-7, with 9 bases matching TRBD2. The germline V gene encodes CDR1 SGHVS and CDR2 FQNEAQ. V shed 2 bases, J shed 2 bases, and the junction held 10 bases outside the gene matches. CDR3 length: 17 residues. CDR3: CASSLFLAGLPTYEQYF. CDR3 in DNA: TGTGCCAGCAGCTTATTTCTAGCGGGACTACCCACCTACGAGCAGTACTTC. Full variable domain (missing parts from reference TRBV7-8 and TRBJ2-7): GAGVSQSPRYKVAKRGQDVALRCDPISGHVSLFWYQQALGQGPEFLTYFQNEAQLDKSGLPSDRFFAERPEGSVSTLKIQRTQQEDSAVYLCASSLFLAGLPTYEQYFGPGTRLTVT.

The chain uses TRBV18 and TRBJ1-5, with no clear D. This CDR3 region has 15 residues. V was cut by 6 bases and J by 0 bases, with 12 bases left in between. CDR1 is KGHSH, CDR2 LQKENI, per germline. CDR3 in amino acids: CASSLGGISNQPQHF. The CDR3, as DNA: TGTGCCAGCTCCCTAGGTGGAATTAGCAATCAGCCCCAGCATTTT. Combining the CDR3 with reference TRBV18 and TRBJ1-5 gives the whole variable domain NAGVMQNPRHLVRRRGQEARLRCSPMKGHSHVYWYRQLPEEGLKFMVYLQKENIIDESGMPKERFSAEFPKEGPSILRIQQVVRGDSAAYFCASSLGGISNQPQHFGDGTRLSIL.

V is TRBV2 and J is TRBJ1-1; D not certain. Germline CDR1 and CDR2: SNHLY and FYNNEI. This CDR3 region has 15 residues. V lost 7 bases and J 1 base, leaving 16 bases between the germline ends. This CDR3 is CASTAQVIPNTEAFF. CDR3 bases: TGTGCCAGCACGGCACAAGTCATACCGAACACTGAAGCTTTCTTT.

As regards this clone: Other nucleotide sequences from this sample produce the same CDR3. The chain has TRBV9 and TRBJ2-7; tentatively, D is TRBD1 (5 bases). V was trimmed by 0 bases and J by 0 bases, leaving 7 bases between them. CDR3 length equals 14 residues. In germline, CDR1 is SGDLS, CDR2 YYNGEE. CDR3 nucleotide sequence: TGTGCCAGCAGCGTAGTAGGGGCCTCCTACGAGCAGTACTTC. Protein: CASSVVGASYEQYF.

This chain joins TRBV5-1 and TRBJ1-1; D unclear. CDR1 and CDR2 (germline): SGHRS, YFSETQ. CDR3 length: 15 amino acids. Trimming cost V 0 bases and J 0 bases, with 9 bases left between them. The CDR3 region is CASSLAPGVNTEAFF. In DNA form, the CDR3 reads TGCGCCAGCAGCTTGGCCCCTGGGGTGAACACTGAAGCTTTCTTT.

The count of this clone is one. This chain's CDR3 is CASSWGDRKTWEAFF. CDR3 sequence (DNA): TGTGCCAGCAGCTGGGGGGACCGCAAAACATGGGAAGCTTTCTTT. The rearrangement uses TRBV7-9 and TRBJ1-1; the D gene is possibly TRBD1 (5 bases). The CDR3 consists of 15 residues. Germline V gene data show CDR1 as SEHNR and CDR2 as FQNEAQ (reference sequence). Trimming took 4 bases from V and 8 from J, leaving 20 bases between them.

CDR3 nucleotide sequence: TGTGCCAGCAGTCTCGGGGCAGGGGGAAACACCATATATTTT. This sequence encodes CASSLGAGGNTIYF. The rearrangement joins TRBV9 to TRBJ1-3, with a tentative D call TRBD1 (5 bases). The V end was cut by 5 bases, the J end by 4 bases, with 13 bases between. Looked up from germline, CDR1 is SGDLS and CDR2 is YYNGEE. This CDR3 comprises 14 residues.

Comments on this clone: The sample holds other DNA sequences that translate to the same CDR3. V is TRBV19 and J is TRBJ2-1; D call uncertain. The CDR3 length is 12 residues. The V and J ends lost 2 bases and 6 bases respectively, with 5 bases between them. Germline lookup yields CDR1 LNHDA and CDR2 SQIVND (reference sequence). For the CDR3, the DNA is TGTGCCAGTAGTATATGGGGCAATGAGCAGTTCTTC. This sequence encodes CASSIWGNEQFF.

The chain has TRBV19 and TRBJ2-7, with 7 bases lining up with TRBD1. Germline-derived CDR1 and CDR2 are LNHDA and SQIVND (reference sequence). V lost 7 bases and J lost 4; bases outside the gene matches: 7. There are 13 residues in the CDR3. CDR3 protein: CASTSTGKYEQYF. The DNA of the CDR3 is TGTGCCAGTACCTCGACAGGGAAATACGAGCAGTACTTC.

The chain employs TRBV5-1 and TRBJ2-3; D ambiguous. The V gene's germline CDR1 is SGHRS and CDR2 YFSETQ. Trimming cost V 4 bases and J 6 bases, with 12 bases left between them. The CDR3 is 13 amino acids. The CDR3: CASSLPTADTQYF. The CDR3 bases are TGCGCCAGCAGCCTTCCCACTGCCGATACGCAGTATTTT.